A selection of T cell receptor beta chains follows, all from one sample in a study of T cells after yellow fever vaccination. MiXCR was run by TCRdb on the 5' RACE reads, yielding one entry per CDR3 protein. The sample contains approximately 350,000 distinct CDR3 sequences, approximately 10% of which appear only once. The sequencing used PBMCs, collected on the day of the first yellow fever vaccination. Every receptor here comes from a man between 18 and 29 years old who received the YFV17D yellow fever vaccine. Both conserved end residues are part of each CDR3. The D gene is left open where the match is weak. Clone size is not always given. Where it is, it says once, few, many or a class for expanded clones.

>-|TRBJ1-6|TRBV5-1|few
CASSFTGSSALRPLHF
TGCGCCAGCAGCTTCACAGGGTCTTCAGCCCTTCGACCCCTCCACTTT
>-|TRBJ2-1|TRBV6-5|-
CASSYSWLLSSYNEQFF
TGTGCCAGCAGTTACTCGTGGCTCCTGAGCTCCTACAATGAGCAGTTCTTC
>-|TRBJ2-7|TRBV4-1|-
CASSPPVLGSSYEQYF
TGCGCCAGCAGCCCGCCCGTTTTGGGCAGCTCCTACGAGCAGTACTTC
>-|TRBJ2-5|TRBV5-1|few
CASSLSPVETQYF
TGCGCCAGCAGCTTATCCCCGGTGGAGACCCAGTACTTC
>-|TRBJ2-7|TRBV7-9|-
CASSPGNTGFVYEQYF
TGTGCCAGCAGCCCCGGGAACACCGGCTTTGTCTACGAGCAGTACTTC
>-|TRBJ2-7|TRBV12-3/TRBV12-4|few
CASSLRPGTSSYEQYF
TGTGCCAGCAGTTTAAGGCCGGGCACGAGCTCCTACGAGCAGTACTTC
>TRBD2|TRBJ2-7|TRBV3-1|-
CASSRGLASYEQYF
TGTGCCAGCAGCCGTGGACTAGCCAGTTACGAGCAGTACTTC
>-|TRBJ2-7|TRBV6-5|few
CASSYSRGQYEQYF
TGTGCCAGCAGTTACTCTCGAGGGCAGTACGAGCAGTACTTC
>-|TRBJ1-2|TRBV6-2/TRBV6-3|-
CASSYSMQRGWTF
TGTGCCAGCAGTTACTCGATGCAAAGGGGATGGACCTTC
>-|TRBJ1-1|TRBV5-1|few
CASRGESYTEAFF
TGCGCCAGCAGGGGCGAGTCGTACACTGAAGCTTTCTTT
>-|TRBJ1-6|TRBV14|few
CASSSAGATLHF
TGTGCCAGCAGCTCTGCCGGGGCGACCCTCCACTTT
>-|TRBJ1-4|TRBV7-9|-
CASSFYGELFF
TGTGCCAGCAGCTTTTACGGGGAACTGTTTTTT
>-|TRBJ1-1|TRBV15|few
CATRGTSRGAAEAFF
TGTGCCACCAGAGGGACATCCAGGGGTGCGGCCGAAGCTTTCTTT
>-|TRBJ2-1|TRBV12-3/TRBV12-4|-
CASSIPGSSYNEQIF
TGTGCCAGCAGTATACCGGGAAGCTCCTACAATGAGCAGATCTTC
>-|TRBJ1-4|TRBV4-3|few
CASSQVLAGTNEKLFF
TGCGCCAGCAGCCAAGTGCTGGCAGGGACGAATGAAAAACTGTTTTTT
>-|TRBJ2-5|TRBV5-4|-
CASSLRGYQETQYF
TGTGCCAGCAGCTTGCGGGGCTATCAAGAGACCCAGTACTTC
>-|TRBJ2-3|TRBV29-1|many
CSAGGRGGNPTQYF
TGCAGCGCCGGCGGAAGGGGTGGTAACCCTACGCAGTATTTT
>-|TRBJ2-2|TRBV7-2|few
CASSTREGNTGELFF
TGTGCCAGCAGCACTCGGGAAGGGAACACCGGGGAGCTGTTTTTT
>-|TRBJ1-6|TRBV4-1|few
CASSQEVVARGSPLHF
TGCGCCAGCAGCCAAGAAGTTGTGGCACGGGGTTCACCCCTCCACTTT
>-|TRBJ1-4|TRBV20-1|-
CSAPFPGSVEKLFF
TGCAGTGCTCCATTCCCGGGTAGCGTTGAAAAACTGTTTTTT
>-|TRBJ2-2|TRBV7-2|-
CASSSGRRGTGELFF
TGTGCCAGCAGCTCGGGGCGCCGGGGCACCGGGGAGCTGTTTTTT
>-|TRBJ2-7|TRBV7-2|few
CASSLDGASEQYF
TGTGCCAGCAGCCTCGACGGGGCCAGCGAGCAGTACTTC
>TRBD2|TRBJ2-7|TRBV4-3|few
CASSQDTSGSYEQYF
TGCGCCAGCAGCCAAGATACTAGCGGCTCCTACGAGCAGTACTTC
>-|TRBJ2-6|TRBV18|few
CASSPLRGGGANVLTF
TGTGCCAGCTCACCACTTCGAGGAGGAGGGGCCAACGTCCTGACTTTC
>-|TRBJ1-1|TRBV5-1|-
CASSRTRAARELNTEAFF
TGCGCCAGCAGCAGAACAAGGGCCGCACGGGAGCTAAACACTGAAGCTTTCTTT
>TRBD2|TRBJ2-3|TRBV6-4|-
CASSDLAGGQDTQYF
TGTGCCAGCAGTGACTTGGCGGGGGGGCAAGATACGCAGTATTTT
>TRBD1|TRBJ2-1|TRBV11-2|few
CASSLDSRRGLSYNEQFF
TGTGCCAGCAGCTTAGATTCTAGAAGGGGGCTCTCCTACAATGAGCAGTTCTTC
>-|TRBJ2-5|TRBV5-4|-
CASSPPRLAGQETQYF
TGTGCCAGCAGCCCCCCGAGACTGGCGGGCCAAGAGACCCAGTACTTC
>-|TRBJ2-3|TRBV4-1|-
CASSQDLKRATDTQYF
TGCGCCAGCAGCCAAGATCTTAAGAGAGCCACAGATACGCAGTATTTT
>-|TRBJ2-3|TRBV12-3/TRBV12-4|-
CASSPDWDTDTQYF
TGTGCCAGCAGTCCTGACTGGGACACAGATACGCAGTATTTT
>TRBD2|TRBJ2-3|TRBV5-1|few
CASSLSSSGATDTQYF
TGCGCCAGCAGCTTGTCCTCTAGCGGGGCGACAGATACGCAGTATTTT
>-|TRBJ1-1|TRBV29-1|-
CSVDTARYSAFF
TGCAGCGTTGATACTGCTAGGTACTCGGCTTTCTTT
>-|TRBJ2-1|TRBV27|few
CASSPLDKSYNEQFF
TGTGCCAGCAGTCCGCTTGACAAGTCCTACAATGAGCAGTTCTTC
>-|TRBJ2-3|TRBV28|-
CASTLYGVTGDTQYF
TGTGCCAGCACCCTTTATGGGGTAACAGGAGATACGCAGTATTTT
>-|TRBJ1-2|TRBV7-2|many
CASSLGPGTIYGYTF
TGTGCCAGCAGCTTAGGTCCAGGAACTATCTATGGCTACACCTTC
>-|TRBJ2-3|TRBV4-1|many
CASSQIAPGSADTQYF
TGCGCCAGCAGCCAGATCGCACCCGGCAGTGCAGATACGCAGTATTTT
>-|TRBJ1-1|TRBV4-3|few
CASSQGTGGLLGGTEAFF
TGCGCCAGCAGCCAAGGGACCGGGGGGCTTCTTGGTGGCACTGAAGCTTTCTTT
>TRBD1|TRBJ2-7|TRBV25-1|few
CASSGIRDRGREQYF
TGTGCCAGCAGTGGTATCCGAGACAGGGGGCGCGAGCAGTACTTC
>TRBD2|TRBJ2-2|TRBV7-2|few
CASSPQAGGSGELFF
TGTGCCAGCAGCCCACAAGCGGGGGGATCCGGGGAGCTGTTTTTT
>-|TRBJ2-1|TRBV6-2/TRBV6-3|few
CAVQTGSWNEQFF
TGTGCCGTCCAGACCGGGTCATGGAATGAGCAGTTCTTC
>TRBD1|TRBJ2-3|TRBV9|few
CASSKGGESTDTQYF
TGTGCCAGCAGCAAAGGGGGCGAAAGCACAGATACGCAGTATTTT
>-|TRBJ2-7|TRBV4-1|-
CASSQDGPPRRAYEQYF
TGCGCCAGCAGCCAAGATGGCCCCCCTCGCCGAGCCTACGAGCAGTACTTC
>TRBD2|TRBJ2-2|TRBV5-1|few
CASSLAGGTAGELFF
TGCGCCAGCAGCCTGGCGGGGGGCACCGCCGGGGAGCTGTTTTTT
>-|TRBJ2-7|TRBV30|few
CAWSVRGAPYEQYF
TGTGCCTGGAGTGTACGCGGGGCCCCATACGAGCAGTACTTC
>-|TRBJ1-1|TRBV7-9|few
CASSWDFGDTEAFF
TGTGCCAGCAGCTGGGACTTCGGCGACACTGAAGCTTTCTTT
>TRBD2|TRBJ2-5|TRBV7-6|-
CASSSRTSGQETQYF
TGTGCCAGCAGCTCCCGGACTAGCGGACAAGAGACCCAGTACTTC
>-|TRBJ1-2|TRBV19|many
CASQPGTAYGYTF
TGTGCCAGCCAACCGGGGACGGCCTATGGCTACACCTTC
>-|TRBJ2-5|TRBV7-3|few
CASSLVGVVGETQYF
TGTGCCAGCAGCTTAGTCGGGGTAGTCGGTGAGACCCAGTACTTC
>-|TRBJ1-3|TRBV18|-
CASSPGEGNTIYF
TGTGCCAGCTCACCAGGGGAAGGAAACACCATATATTTT
>-|TRBJ1-6|TRBV7-2|few
CASSQGRQGTGSPLHF
TGTGCCAGCAGCCAAGGCCGGCAGGGAACGGGCTCACCCCTCCACTTT
>TRBD1|TRBJ2-7|TRBV9|-
CASSAQGGQGAYEQYF
TGTGCCAGCAGCGCCCAGGGGGGACAGGGGGCCTACGAGCAGTACTTC